The next 9 T cell receptor beta chains were all read from a single sample in a study of blood T cell repertoires in COVID-19. The repertoire was sequenced with immunoSEQ multiplex PCR; TCRdb's copy has only in-frame clones and lacks some. Among 150,000 to 200,000 clones listed, around 85% were seen once. Sequenced input: peripheral blood. The receptors were gathered from a man between 60 and 75 years old with acute or convalescent COVID-19.

The V gene is TRBV5-1, the J gene TRBJ2-5; 8 bases align to TRBD1. The CDR3 is made up of 14 amino acids. V shed 3 bases, J shed 5 bases, and the junction held 6 bases outside the gene matches. From germline, CDR1 is SGHRS and CDR2 YFSETQ. The CDR3 coding sequence is TGCGCCAGCAGCTCGCAGACAGGGGTGGAGACCCAGTACTTC. Its protein product is CASSSQTGVETQYF.

The chain is built from TRBV6-5 and TRBJ2-5; D remains unclear. The CDR3 extends over 14 amino acids. The germline CDR1 and CDR2 sequences are MNHEY and SVGAGI. The V gene lost 0 bases and the J gene lost 1 base, with 6 bases spanning the gap. The CDR3 here is CASSYSASQETQYF. The CDR3 nucleotides read TGTGCCAGCAGTTACTCTGCTAGCCAAGAGACCCAGTACTTC.

V gene TRBV3-1 (or the pseudogene TRBV3-2) combines with J gene TRBJ2-1, with TRBD2 matching 7 bases. This CDR3 comprises 16 residues. V shed 4 bases and J 0 bases; nucleotides not matched to a gene: 6. Germline V lookup: CDR1 LGHDT, CDR2 YNNKEL (reference sequence). The CDR3: CASSPTSARSYNEQFF. CDR3 nucleotides: TGTGCCAGCAGCCCTACTAGCGCCCGCTCCTACAATGAGCAGTTCTTC.

V usage is TRBV27 and J usage is TRBJ1-2; 12 bases are shared with TRBD1. With V trimmed by 2 bases and J by 7 bases, 8 bases remained unmatched. The CDR3 extends over 16 amino acids. The germline V gene encodes CDR1 MNHEY and CDR2 SMNVEV (reference sequence). CDR3: CASSLGPGTGGGGYTF. The CDR3 DNA is TGTGCCAGCAGTTTAGGCCCAGGGACAGGGGGCGGTGGCTACACCTTC.

CDR3 residues: CASSYSGSYGYTF. In DNA form, the CDR3 reads TGTGCCAGCAGTTACTCAGGGAGCTATGGCTACACCTTC. The chain combines TRBV6-2 or TRBV6-3 with TRBJ1-2; the D is unclear. Germline lookup yields CDR1 MNHEY and CDR2 SVGEGT. The CDR3 consists of 13 residues. Between the trimmed V and J ends, which lost 0 bases and 4 bases, there was a span of 6 bases.

DNA for the CDR3: TGTGCCAGCAGCTTAAGCAGCGGGAGGCCACATACGCAGTATTTT. The encoded protein is CASSLSSGRPHTQYF. The gene calls are TRBV11-2 and TRBJ2-3; 9 nucleotides align to TRBD2. With V trimmed by 2 bases and J by 7 bases, 7 bases remained unmatched. CDR3 size: 15 residues. CDR1 is SGHAT, CDR2 FQNNGV, per germline. The entire variable domain, with the rest obtained from reference TRBV11-2 and TRBJ2-3, is as follows: EAGVAQSPRYKIIEKRQSVAFWCNPISGHATLYWYQQILGQGPKLLIQFQNNGVVDDSQLPKDRFSAERLKGVDSTLKIQPAKLEDSAVYLCASSLSSGRPHTQYFGPGTRLTVL.

The CDR3 protein is CASRTSTGGGSEKLFF. The CDR3 DNA sequence: TGTGCCAGTAGAACCTCGACAGGGGGCGGATCTGAAAAACTGTTTTTT. This rearrangement joins TRBV19 to TRBJ1-4; TRBD1 agrees at 10 bases. V dropped 6 bases and J dropped 7; count of bases not matched to a gene: 11. Germline-derived CDR1 and CDR2 are LNHDA and SQIVND (reference sequence). CDR3 length: 16 residues. The full variable domain, in which reference TRBV19 and TRBJ1-4 provide the parts outside the CDR3, is DGGITQSPKYLFRKEGQNVTLSCEQNLNHDAMYWYRQDPGQGLRLIYYSQIVNDFQKGDIAEGYSVSREKKESFPLTVTSAQKNPTAFYLCASRTSTGGGSEKLFFGSGTQLSVL.

This chain joins TRBV7-3 and TRBJ2-1, with D hard to call. V lost 4 bases and J 4 bases, leaving 5 bases between the germline ends. This CDR3 contains 12 residues. The germline CDR1 and CDR2 sequences are SGHTA and FQGTGA. The CDR3 reads CASSSHYNEQFF. CDR3 in DNA: TGTGCCAGCAGCTCCCATTACAATGAGCAGTTCTTC.

J is TRBJ2-1 and V is TRBV6-5; 9 nucleotides agree with TRBD2. CDR3 size: 14 residues. The V gene end was trimmed by 6 bases and the J gene end by 1 base; junction bases not matched to a gene: 1. Germline lookup yields CDR1 MNHEY and CDR2 SVGAGI. The CDR3 loop is CASRTSGSYNEQFF. CDR3 DNA sequence: TGTGCCAGCAGGACTAGCGGTTCCTACAATGAGCAGTTCTTC.